What follows describes a single T cell receptor (beta chain). These data belong to a study of blood T cell repertoires in COVID-19. Across the whole study: Material from acute and convalescent COVID-19 was sourced from the United States, Italy and Spain. PBMCs, B-cell-depleted T cells, or T cells were the source of the cDNA or gDNA that made up the material.

Authors' analysis steps: Estimation of nucleated cell counts was performed using reference gene primer amplification. TCRdb's table, derived via immunoSEQ multiplex PCR, lists solely in-frame clones and lacks some. V, J and clone size are those of that table, while D and trimming were read from the DNA. This sample has 150,000 or so clones, with about 80% found just once. V lost 5 bases to trimming and J lost 2 bases, with 13 bases between them. CDR1 is MNHEY, CDR2 SMNVEV, per germline (reference sequence). The CDR3 loop spans 14 amino acids. The J gene is TRBJ2-7, the V gene TRBV27; tentative D call: TRBD2 (6 bases). The sequencing input was peripheral blood. The sequence was obtained from a woman aged 55-70 years with acute or convalescent COVID-19. CDR3 nucleotides: TGTGCCAGCAGTCCCGCGGGGAGACCCTACGAGCAGTACTTC. This sequence encodes CASSPAGRPYEQYF.